These 30 T cell receptor beta chains were all obtained from the same sample, sequenced in a study of graft-versus-host responses after intestinal transplantation. TCRdb's copy holds only in-frame clones and misses some; the assay was immunoSEQ multiplex PCR. The repertoire consists of tens of thousands of clones, with around 87% occurring once and the leading ten covering 3.5% to 5%. Their target antigens are unknown. The source was unstimulated CD8+ T cells sorted from spleen or lymph node cells, collected before transplant. The receptors derive from a human donor who was the organ donor for an intestinal transplant.

The V call is TRBV6-5, the J call TRBJ2-7; possibly TRBD1 for D (5 bases). V dropped 6 bases and J dropped 9 bases, with 12 bases sitting between them. Per the germline V gene, CDR1 is MNHEY and CDR2 is SVGAGI. The CDR3 is 11 amino acids. CDR3 in amino acids: CASSHGAWQYV. CDR3 in DNA: TGTGCCAGCAGCCATGGGGCGTGGCAGTACGTC.

A single count supports this clone. The chain has TRBV28 and TRBJ1-6; D gene unclear. The V gene's germline CDR1 is MDHEN and CDR2 SYDVKM. The V gene lost 2 bases and the J gene lost 3 bases, with 11 bases spanning the gap. This CDR3 has 16 residues. In DNA form, the CDR3 reads TGTGCCAGCAGTTTACACTCTAGGTACTATAATTCACCCCTCCACTTT. Translated, it gives CASSLHSRYYNSPLHF.

The chain's CDR3 is CASSFGVNQPQHF. The DNA of the CDR3 is TGTGCCAGCAGCTTCGGGGTCAATCAGCCCCAGCATTTT. This chain connects TRBV5-4 to TRBJ1-5; D remains ambiguous. Germline lookup yields CDR1 SGHNT and CDR2 YYREEE (reference sequence). V was clipped by 2 bases and J by 3 bases, with 6 bases between them. The CDR3 sequence is 13 residues long. The complete variable domain, with remaining parts taken from reference TRBV5-4 and TRBJ1-5, reads ETGVTQSPTHLIKTRGQQVTLRCSSQSGHNTVSWYQQALGQGPQFIFQYYREEENGRGNFPPRFSGLQFPNYSSELNVNALELDDSALYLCASSFGVNQPQHFGDGTRLSIL.

This sequence joins TRBV4-1 and TRBJ2-1; 7 nucleotides align to TRBD2. Germline assignment: CDR1 MGHRA and CDR2 YSYEKL. This CDR3 contains 18 residues. J lost 6 bases, V lost 2 bases, and 16 bases had no gene match. CDR3 protein: CASSQLPNILSGGNEQFF. In nucleotides, the CDR3 is TGCGCCAGCAGCCAACTGCCAAATATACTCTCGGGGGGCAATGAGCAGTTCTTC.

This chain joins TRBV4-2 and TRBJ2-2; 8 bases agree with TRBD2. The CDR3 covers 16 residues. V lost 0 bases and J lost 7; bases outside the gene matches: 7. Germline V gene lookup returns CDR1 LGHNA and CDR2 YNFKEQ. The CDR3 nucleotides read TGTGCCAGCAGCCAAGACGCAACTAGCGGCAGCGGGGAGCTGTTTTTT. The encoded protein is CASSQDATSGSGELFF.

V gene TRBV11-2 combines with J gene TRBJ1-3, with D uncertain. The CDR3 runs to 16 residues. V dropped 1 base and J dropped 2 bases, with 12 bases sitting between them. Germline CDR1 SGHAT, CDR2 FQNNGV. As DNA, the CDR3 is TGTGCCAGCAGCTTAGGACACAGTCGTCCTGGAAACACCATATATTTT. Residues: CASSLGHSRPGNTIYF. The full variable domain, rest sourced from reference TRBV11-2 and TRBJ1-3, is EAGVAQSPRYKIIEKRQSVAFWCNPISGHATLYWYQQILGQGPKLLIQFQNNGVVDDSQLPKDRFSAERLKGVDSTLKIQPAKLEDSAVYLCASSLGHSRPGNTIYFGEGSWLTVV.

The gene calls are TRBV9 and TRBJ1-1, with TRBD1 as a possible D gene (5 bases). CDR1 and CDR2 from the germline V gene are SGDLS and YYNGEE. There are 14 residues in the CDR3. V lost 2 bases, J lost 1 base, and 9 bases lay in between. CDR3 sequence: CASSVGQGNTEAFF. DNA for the CDR3: TGTGCCAGCAGCGTCGGGCAGGGGAACACTGAAGCTTTCTTT.

The chain has TRBV4-3 and TRBJ1-4; D uncertain. The CDR3 is made up of 18 amino acids. The germline V gene has CDR1 LGHNA and CDR2 YSLEER. V lost 3 bases, J lost 4 bases, and 21 bases lay in between. The CDR3 DNA reads as TGCGCCAGCAGCCACCAGATGGTGGAGGGCGGGAGTAATGAAAAACTGTTTTTT. Translating gives CASSHQMVEGGSNEKLFF.

The V gene is TRBV7-9, the J gene TRBJ2-1, with a possible D match to TRBD1 (6 bases). Germline loops: CDR1 SEHNR, CDR2 FQNEAQ (reference sequence). This CDR3 comprises 15 residues. The V and J ends lost 4 bases and 0 bases respectively, with 10 bases between them. DNA for the CDR3: TGTGCCAGCAGCTGGACAGAAAGCTCCTACAATGAGCAGTTCTTC. Encoded protein: CASSWTESSYNEQFF.

This clone was recorded once. The rearrangement uses TRBV25-1 and TRBJ1-1; D is unclear. V dropped 1 base and J dropped 6 bases, with 9 bases sitting between them. This CDR3 is 13 amino acids long. Germline loops: CDR1 MGHDK, CDR2 SYGVNS. The CDR3: CASSEFLGAEAFF. CDR3 in DNA: TGTGCCAGCAGTGAATTCCTGGGAGCTGAAGCTTTCTTT. Combining the CDR3 with reference TRBV25-1 and TRBJ1-1 gives the whole variable domain EADIYQTPRYLVIGTGKKITLECSQTMGHDKMYWYQQDPGMELHLIHYSYGVNSTEKGDLSSESTVSRIRTEHFPLTLESARPSHTSQYLCASSEFLGAEAFFGQGTRLTVV.

This sequence joins TRBV4-2 and TRBJ1-2; D gene uncertain. CDR1 is LGHNA, CDR2 YNFKEQ, per germline. V shed 0 bases and J shed 1 base, with 21 bases lying between them. The CDR3 runs 19 residues. The CDR3 spells CASSQERGLPDPNNYGYTF. In DNA, the CDR3 is TGTGCCAGCAGCCAAGAGAGAGGGCTTCCTGACCCGAATAACTATGGCTACACCTTC.

The gene calls are TRBV7-3 and TRBJ2-3, with D possibly being TRBD2 (6 bases). The CDR3 is 15 amino acids. Between the trimmed V and J ends, which lost 4 bases and 5 bases, there was a span of 16 bases. The V gene's germline CDR1 is SGHTA and CDR2 FQGTGA. The CDR3 DNA sequence: TGTGCCAGCAGCTCATCTGGCGGGGTCTTAGATACGCAGTATTTT. This sequence encodes CASSSSGGVLDTQYF.

The chain couples TRBV4-1 to TRBJ2-2, with D unclear. V was clipped by 0 bases and J by 13 bases, with 15 bases between them. Looked up from germline, CDR1 is MGHRA and CDR2 is YSYEKL. The length of the CDR3 is 14 residues. This CDR3 is CASSQDLETLGLFF. The CDR3 DNA is TGCGCCAGCAGCCAAGATCTTGAGACTTTAGGGCTGTTTTTT.

The J gene is TRBJ1-1, the V gene TRBV5-1; TRBD1 agrees at 10 bases. V lost 0 bases, J lost 5 bases, and 10 bases stayed unmatched. The CDR3 covers 17 residues. Germline CDR1 reads SGHRS; CDR2 reads YFSETQ. The CDR3: CASSLGQGAEITTEAFF. For the CDR3, the DNA is TGCGCCAGCAGCTTGGGACAGGGGGCAGAAATCACTACTGAAGCTTTCTTT.

This chain joins TRBV28 and TRBJ1-1, with D perhaps matching TRBD1 (6 bases). Germline V gene lookup returns CDR1 MDHEN and CDR2 SYDVKM. The CDR3 is made up of 14 amino acids. Trimming took off 5 bases at V and 2 bases at J, with 12 bases between the two ends. The CDR3 sequence: CASSPPGANTEAFF. For the CDR3, the DNA is TGTGCCAGCAGTCCCCCAGGGGCTAACACTGAAGCTTTCTTT.

This chain uses TRBV9 with TRBJ2-1, with 8 bases fitting TRBD2. The trim removed 5 bases at V and 3 bases at J, leaving 4 bases unmatched. Germline CDR1 and CDR2: SGDLS and YYNGEE. The CDR3 extends over 14 amino acids. The CDR3 region has the DNA TGTGCCAGCAGTGAAAGCGGGGGCTACAATGAGCAGTTCTTC. Encoded protein: CASSESGGYNEQFF.

V and J are TRBV6-5 and TRBJ1-1; D is undetermined. The CDR3 spans 14 residues. Trimming took off 6 bases at V and 1 base at J, with 12 bases between the two ends. CDR1 is MNHEY, CDR2 SVGAGI, per germline. In DNA, the CDR3 is TGTGCCAGCAGACTAATTGACGGGAACACTGAAGCTTTCTTT. Translated, it gives CASRLIDGNTEAFF.

This chain links TRBV19 with TRBJ1-6; no reliable D call. CDR3 length: 13 residues. CDR1 and CDR2 (germline): LNHDA, SQIVND (reference sequence). V lost 10 bases and J 8 bases, leaving 15 bases between the germline ends. This CDR3 is CATAWQVDSPLHF. CDR3 coding DNA: TGTGCCACCGCTTGGCAGGTCGATTCACCCCTCCACTTT.

The chain combines TRBV14 with TRBJ2-1; 8 bases match TRBD2. Germline CDR1 reads SGHDN; CDR2 reads FVKESK. The CDR3 loop spans 16 amino acids. The trim removed 2 bases at V and 5 bases at J, leaving 8 bases unmatched. CDR3 DNA sequence: TGTGCCAGCAGCCAACCACGGGGACTAGTTGACAATGAGCAGTTCTTC. It encodes CASSQPRGLVDNEQFF.

This chain connects TRBV10-3 to TRBJ2-5; weak D call: TRBD1 (6 bases). The ends were cut back, 4 bases at V and 4 bases at J, with 19 bases in the middle. This CDR3 is 16 amino acids long. CDR1 and CDR2 (germline): ENHRY, SYGVKD. CDR3 loop: CAISGEGDTSPETQYF. CDR3 bases: TGTGCCATCAGTGGCGAGGGGGACACAAGTCCAGAGACCCAGTACTTC.

V and J are TRBV29-1 and TRBJ2-5; 10 nucleotides agree with TRBD2. The CDR3 extends over 14 amino acids. Germline V gene data show CDR1 as SQVTM and CDR2 as ANQGSEA. Unmatched junction bases numbered 8, after V lost 2 bases and J lost 8 bases. CDR3 in amino acids: CSVERSGGVDTQYF. The CDR3 DNA reads as TGCAGCGTTGAAAGGAGCGGGGGGGTCGATACCCAGTACTTC.

The chain is built from TRBV27 and TRBJ2-2; D unresolved. This CDR3 spans 16 amino acids. The ends were cut back, 2 bases at V and 3 bases at J, with 13 bases in the middle. Germline V gene lookup returns CDR1 MNHEY and CDR2 SMNVEV (reference sequence). CDR3 amino acids: CASSLMAEPYTGELFF. The DNA for the CDR3 is TGTGCCAGCAGTTTAATGGCAGAACCTTACACCGGGGAGCTGTTTTTT.

The chain is built from TRBV19 and TRBJ1-2; 9 bases line up with TRBD1. V dropped 5 bases and J dropped 7; count of bases not matched to a gene: 11. Germline assignment: CDR1 LNHDA and CDR2 SQIVND (reference sequence). The CDR3 totals 15 residues. Here the CDR3 DNA reads TGTGCCAGTAGTGCGAGCCGGGACAGGGTGCTTGGCTACACCTTC. It codes for CASSASRDRVLGYTF.

The chain links TRBV7-2 to TRBJ1-2; possibly TRBD1 for D (6 bases). CDR1 and CDR2 from the germline V gene are SGHTA and FQGNSA. V was clipped by 3 bases and J by 9 bases, with 17 bases between them. The CDR3 covers 14 residues. The CDR3, as DNA: TGTGCCAGCAGCTTTTATTGGACAGAAGCTAGCTACACCTTC. Protein sequence: CASSFYWTEASYTF.

This sequence joins TRBV9 and TRBJ2-1, with TRBD1 as a possible D gene (7 bases). The CDR3 has 14 amino acids. Germline V gene data show CDR1 as SGDLS and CDR2 as YYNGEE. With 0 bases removed from V and 6 bases from J, the gap between germline ends came to 10 bases. The CDR3 is CASSVGQGGNEQFF. For the CDR3, the DNA is TGTGCCAGCAGCGTAGGACAGGGAGGCAATGAGCAGTTCTTC.

The chain recombines TRBV5-1 with TRBJ1-6; 10 nucleotides agree with TRBD1. Germline values: CDR1 SGHRS, CDR2 YFSETQ. This CDR3 is 17 amino acids long. The junction had 11 bases not matched to a gene; V was cut back by 4 bases and J by 7 bases. DNA for the CDR3: TGCGCCAGCAGCCCAGTCCCGGGACAGGGGACCAATTCACCCCTCCACTTT. As protein: CASSPVPGQGTNSPLHF. The full variable domain, rest sourced from reference TRBV5-1 and TRBJ1-6, is KAGVTQTPRYLIKTRGQQVTLSCSPISGHRSVSWYQQTPGQGLQFLFEYFSETQRNKGNFPGRFSGRQFSNSRSEMNVSTLELGDSALYLCASSPVPGQGTNSPLHFGNGTRLTVT.

This clone was detected only once. The chain uses TRBV6-1 and TRBJ1-2, with TRBD1 as a possible D gene (6 bases). Germline CDR1 is MNHNS and CDR2 is SASEGT. With 3 bases removed from V and 4 bases from J, the gap between germline ends came to 15 bases. CDR3 size: 15 residues. CDR3 sequence (DNA): TGTGCCAGCAGTGATCCCCGGGAGGGGGTCTATGGCTACACCTTC. As protein: CASSDPREGVYGYTF.

The CDR3 coding sequence is TGTGCCAGTAGTATAGGAACTAGCGAGGGCGAGGAGCTGTTTTTT. Protein sequence: CASSIGTSEGEELFF. The chain couples TRBV19 to TRBJ2-2; 7 bases line up with TRBD2. With 1 base clipped from V and 10 bases from J, the junction kept 9 bases outside the gene matches. CDR1 and CDR2 (germline): LNHDA, SQIVND (reference sequence). This CDR3 is 15 amino acids long.

This rearrangement joins TRBV27 to TRBJ2-3, with D possibly matching TRBD2 (5 bases). The V end lost 7 bases, the J end lost 2 bases, and 13 bases lay between the germline ends. There are 14 residues in the CDR3. Germline-derived CDR1 and CDR2 are MNHEY and SMNVEV (reference sequence). CDR3 loop: CASKRADTTDTQYF. The CDR3 DNA is TGTGCCAGCAAGAGAGCGGATACCACAGATACGCAGTATTTT.

This sequence joins TRBV4-2 and TRBJ2-1; D remains unclear. The CDR3 loop spans 12 amino acids. V was clipped by 2 bases and J by 4 bases, with 3 bases between them. Germline loops: CDR1 LGHNA, CDR2 YNFKEQ. CDR3 sequence (DNA): TGTGCCAGCAGCCAATCGTACAATGAGCAGTTCTTC. Protein sequence: CASSQSYNEQFF.